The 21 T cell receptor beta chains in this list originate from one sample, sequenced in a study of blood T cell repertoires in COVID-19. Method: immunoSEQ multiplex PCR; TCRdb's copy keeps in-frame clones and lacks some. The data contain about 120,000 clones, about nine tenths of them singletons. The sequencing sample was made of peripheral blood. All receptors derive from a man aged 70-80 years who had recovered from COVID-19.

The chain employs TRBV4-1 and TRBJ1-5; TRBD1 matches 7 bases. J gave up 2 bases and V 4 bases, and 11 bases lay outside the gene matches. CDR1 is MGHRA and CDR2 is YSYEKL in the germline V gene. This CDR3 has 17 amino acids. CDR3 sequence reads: CASSRRTGRDGNQPQHF. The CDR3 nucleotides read TGCGCCAGCAGCCGTCGGACAGGCCGAGACGGCAATCAGCCCCAGCATTTT.

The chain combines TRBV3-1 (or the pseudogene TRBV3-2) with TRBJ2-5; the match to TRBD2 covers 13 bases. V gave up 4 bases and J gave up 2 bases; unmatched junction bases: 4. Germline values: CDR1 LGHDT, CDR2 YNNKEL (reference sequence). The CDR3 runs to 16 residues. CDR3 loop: CASSRRTSGGQETQYF. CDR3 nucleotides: TGTGCCAGCAGCCGCAGGACTAGCGGGGGACAAGAGACCCAGTACTTC.

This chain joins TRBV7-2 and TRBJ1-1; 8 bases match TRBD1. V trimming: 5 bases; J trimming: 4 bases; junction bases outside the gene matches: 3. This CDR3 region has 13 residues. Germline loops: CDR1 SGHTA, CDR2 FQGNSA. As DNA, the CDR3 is TGTGCCAGCAGCAACGGACAGGGCACTGAAGCTTTCTTT. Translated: CASSNGQGTEAFF.

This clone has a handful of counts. CDR3 nucleotides: TGTGCCAGCAGTTACACAGGGGACTACCAAGAGACCCAGTACTTC. The encoded protein is CASSYTGDYQETQYF. The chain employs TRBV28 and TRBJ2-5; a weak D match, TRBD1 (7 bases). This CDR3 contains 15 residues. V lost 4 bases, J lost 0 bases, and 12 bases lay in between. Looked up from germline, CDR1 is MDHEN and CDR2 is SYDVKM.

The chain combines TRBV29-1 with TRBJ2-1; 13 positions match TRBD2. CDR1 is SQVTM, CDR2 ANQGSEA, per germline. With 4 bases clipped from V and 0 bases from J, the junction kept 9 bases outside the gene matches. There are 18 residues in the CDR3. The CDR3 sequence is CSVAGGTSGKSSYNEQFF. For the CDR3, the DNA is TGCAGCGTTGCCGGCGGGACTAGCGGGAAGAGCTCCTACAATGAGCAGTTCTTC.

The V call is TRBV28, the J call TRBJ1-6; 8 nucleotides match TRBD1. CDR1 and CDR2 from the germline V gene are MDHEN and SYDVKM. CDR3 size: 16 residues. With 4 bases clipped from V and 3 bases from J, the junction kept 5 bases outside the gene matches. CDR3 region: CASSSDRESYNSPLHF. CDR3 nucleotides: TGTGCCAGCAGTTCGGACAGGGAGAGCTATAATTCACCCCTCCACTTT.

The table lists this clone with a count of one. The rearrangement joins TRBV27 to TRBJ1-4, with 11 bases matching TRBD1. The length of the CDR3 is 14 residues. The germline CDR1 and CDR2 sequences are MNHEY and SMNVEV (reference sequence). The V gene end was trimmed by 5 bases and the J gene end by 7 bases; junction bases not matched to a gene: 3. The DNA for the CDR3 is TGTGCCAGCAGTATCGGACAGGGGGCTGAAAAACTGTTTTTT. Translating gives CASSIGQGAEKLFF.

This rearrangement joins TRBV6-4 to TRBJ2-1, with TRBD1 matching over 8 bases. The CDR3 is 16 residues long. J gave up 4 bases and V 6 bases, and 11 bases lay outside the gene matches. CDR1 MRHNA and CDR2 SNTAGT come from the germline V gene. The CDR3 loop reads CASSVGLGQGYNEQFF. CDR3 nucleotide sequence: TGTGCCAGCAGCGTGGGCTTAGGACAGGGTTACAATGAGCAGTTCTTC.

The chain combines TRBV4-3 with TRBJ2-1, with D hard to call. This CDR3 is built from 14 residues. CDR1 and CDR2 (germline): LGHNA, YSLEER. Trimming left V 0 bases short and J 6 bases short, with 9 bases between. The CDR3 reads CASSQETLSNEQFF. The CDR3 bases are TGCGCCAGCAGCCAAGAAACCCTATCCAATGAGCAGTTCTTC.

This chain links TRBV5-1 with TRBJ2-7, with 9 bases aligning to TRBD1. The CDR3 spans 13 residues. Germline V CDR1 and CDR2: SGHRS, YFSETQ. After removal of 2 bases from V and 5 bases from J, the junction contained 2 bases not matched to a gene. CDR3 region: CASSFTGGDEQYF. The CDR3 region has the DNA TGCGCCAGCAGCTTCACAGGGGGCGACGAGCAGTACTTC.

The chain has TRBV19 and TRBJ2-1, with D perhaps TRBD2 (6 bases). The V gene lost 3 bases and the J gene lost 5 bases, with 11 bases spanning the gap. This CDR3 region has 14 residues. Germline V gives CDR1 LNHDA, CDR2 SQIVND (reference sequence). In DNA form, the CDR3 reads TGTGCCAGTAGTATGGCGTGGGGGGACAATGAGCAGTTCTTC. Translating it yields CASSMAWGDNEQFF.

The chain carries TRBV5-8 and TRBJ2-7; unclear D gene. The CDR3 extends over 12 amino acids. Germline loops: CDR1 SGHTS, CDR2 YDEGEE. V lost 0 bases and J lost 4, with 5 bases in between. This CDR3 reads CASSLAFYEQYF. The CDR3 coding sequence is TGTGCCAGCAGCTTGGCTTTTTACGAGCAGTACTTC.

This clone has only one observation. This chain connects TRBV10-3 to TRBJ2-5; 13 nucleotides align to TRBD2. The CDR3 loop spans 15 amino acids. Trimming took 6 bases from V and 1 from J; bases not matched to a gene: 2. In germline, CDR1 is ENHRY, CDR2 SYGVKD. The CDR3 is CAIRTSGGSQETQYF. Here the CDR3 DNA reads TGTGCCATCAGGACTAGCGGGGGGTCCCAAGAGACCCAGTACTTC.

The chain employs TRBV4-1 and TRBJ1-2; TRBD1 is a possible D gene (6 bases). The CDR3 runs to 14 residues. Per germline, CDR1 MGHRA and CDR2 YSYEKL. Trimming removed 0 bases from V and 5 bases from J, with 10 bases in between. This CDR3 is CASSQDFQGYGYTF. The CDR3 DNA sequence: TGCGCCAGCAGCCAAGATTTTCAGGGGTATGGCTACACCTTC.

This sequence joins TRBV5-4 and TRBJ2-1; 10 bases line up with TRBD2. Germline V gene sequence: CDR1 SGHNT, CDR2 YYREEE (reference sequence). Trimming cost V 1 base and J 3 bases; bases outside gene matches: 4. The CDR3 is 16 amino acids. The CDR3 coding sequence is TGTGCCAGCAGCTTGAGGGCTAGCGGGAGCTACAATGAGCAGTTCTTC. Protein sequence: CASSLRASGSYNEQFF.

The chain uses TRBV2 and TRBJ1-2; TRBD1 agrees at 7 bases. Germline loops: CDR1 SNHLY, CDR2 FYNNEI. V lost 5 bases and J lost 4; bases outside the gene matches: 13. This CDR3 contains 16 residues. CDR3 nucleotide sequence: TGTGCCAGCAGTTTTAAACCGACAGGGTGGGGCTATGGCTACACCTTC. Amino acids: CASSFKPTGWGYGYTF.

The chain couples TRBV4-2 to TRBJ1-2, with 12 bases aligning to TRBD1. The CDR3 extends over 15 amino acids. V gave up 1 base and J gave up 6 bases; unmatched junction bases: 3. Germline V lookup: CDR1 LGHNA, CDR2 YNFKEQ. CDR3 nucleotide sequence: TGTGCCAGCAGCCAAGCCCGGGACAGGGGGCATGGCTACACCTTC. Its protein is CASSQARDRGHGYTF.

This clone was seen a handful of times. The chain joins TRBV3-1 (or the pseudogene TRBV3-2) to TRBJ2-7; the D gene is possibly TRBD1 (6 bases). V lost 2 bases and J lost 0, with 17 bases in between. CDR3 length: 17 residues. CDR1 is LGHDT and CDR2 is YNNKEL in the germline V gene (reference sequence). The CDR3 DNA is TGTGCCAGCAGCCAATCCCCCTGGGGGACACTCTCCTACGAGCAGTACTTC. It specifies CASSQSPWGTLSYEQYF.

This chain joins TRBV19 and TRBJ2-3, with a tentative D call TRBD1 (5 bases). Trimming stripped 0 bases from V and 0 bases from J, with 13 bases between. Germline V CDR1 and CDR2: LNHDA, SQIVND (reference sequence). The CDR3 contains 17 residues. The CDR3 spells CASSIDLWGRSTDTQYF. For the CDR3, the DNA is TGTGCCAGTAGTATAGATCTATGGGGCAGGAGCACAGATACGCAGTATTTT. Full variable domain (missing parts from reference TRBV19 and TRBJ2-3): DGGITQSPKYLFRKEGQNVTLSCEQNLNHDAMYWYRQDPGQGLRLIYYSQIVNDFQKGDIAEGYSVSREKKESFPLTVTSAQKNPTAFYLCASSIDLWGRSTDTQYFGPGTRLTVL.

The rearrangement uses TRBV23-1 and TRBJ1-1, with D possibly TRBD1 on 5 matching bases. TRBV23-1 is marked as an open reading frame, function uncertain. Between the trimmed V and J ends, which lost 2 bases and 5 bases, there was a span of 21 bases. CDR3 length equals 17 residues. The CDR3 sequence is CASSQNPTRVRETEAFF. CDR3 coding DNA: TGCGCCAGCAGTCAAAATCCAACCAGGGTAAGGGAAACTGAAGCTTTCTTT.

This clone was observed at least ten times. CDR3 sequence reads: CAIGDRDRETQYF. The CDR3 bases are TGTGCCATAGGAGATAGAGATCGTGAGACCCAGTACTTC. The J gene is TRBJ2-5, the V gene TRBV19; D gene unclear. The germline V and J ends were trimmed by 10 bases and 5 bases, with 17 bases remaining between them. Germline V gene data show CDR1 as LNHDA and CDR2 as SQIVND (reference sequence). CDR3 length equals 13 residues. Full variable domain (missing parts from reference TRBV19 and TRBJ2-5): DGGITQSPKYLFRKEGQNVTLSCEQNLNHDAMYWYRQDPGQGLRLIYYSQIVNDFQKGDIAEGYSVSREKKESFPLTVTSAQKNPTAFYLCAIGDRDRETQYFGPGTRLLVL.